A single sample is the source of the 20 T cell receptor beta chains below, sequenced in a study of blood T cell repertoires in COVID-19. The data were produced by immunoSEQ multiplex PCR, yet TCRdb's version contains in-frame clones alone and is incomplete. The repertoire holds 100,000 or so clones, with 81% as singletons. The sequencing input was peripheral blood. Every receptor here comes from a human donor in a cohort sampled during active COVID-19.

This clone has just one count. The gene calls are TRBV6-5 and TRBJ1-1; D perhaps matches TRBD1 (6 bases). Germline lookup yields CDR1 MNHEY and CDR2 SVGAGI. V lost 2 bases and J lost 2, with 12 bases in between. The CDR3 totals 15 residues. The CDR3 reads CASSYLQGRNTEAFF. As DNA, the CDR3 is TGTGCCAGCAGTTACCTACAGGGTCGCAACACTGAAGCTTTCTTT.

Ten or more counts support this clone. The chain has TRBV27 and TRBJ2-7, with a possible D match to TRBD1 (5 bases). V lost 0 bases and J lost 5, with 14 bases in between. Germline lookup yields CDR1 MNHEY and CDR2 SMNVEV (reference sequence). CDR3 length: 15 amino acids. The CDR3 reads CASSLSLAGLDEQYF. The CDR3 DNA follows: TGTGCCAGCAGTTTATCGCTGGCAGGGTTAGACGAGCAGTACTTC.

This clone was observed once. The chain is built from TRBV18 and TRBJ1-4, with 8 positions matching TRBD1. Germline V gives CDR1 KGHSH, CDR2 LQKENI. V trimming: 6 bases; J trimming: 5 bases; junction bases outside the gene matches: 8. The CDR3 is made up of 15 amino acids. For the CDR3, the DNA is TGTGCCAGCTCGCCATGGAGGACAGGGAATGAAAAACTGTTTTTT. Translating it yields CASSPWRTGNEKLFF.

This clone has a handful of counts. The chain is built from TRBV10-3 and TRBJ1-1, with D unclear. This CDR3 has 12 residues. The germline CDR1 and CDR2 sequences are ENHRY and SYGVKD. Trimming shortened V by 11 bases and J by 0 bases, and 10 bases separated the two germline ends. The CDR3 here is CASARVNTEAFF. Here the CDR3 DNA reads TGTGCCTCAGCGCGGGTGAACACTGAAGCTTTCTTT.

The chain links TRBV19 to TRBJ2-7, with 10 bases that match TRBD1. J gave up 1 base and V 4 bases, and 4 bases lay outside the gene matches. Germline CDR1 LNHDA, CDR2 SQIVND (reference sequence). CDR3 length: 15 amino acids. The CDR3 DNA follows: TGTGCCAGTAGTAAAGGACAGGGGGGGTCCTACGAGCAGTACTTC. As protein: CASSKGQGGSYEQYF.

The CDR3 DNA sequence: TGTGCCAGCAGCCCGTCCCGCAATCAGCCCCAGCATTTT. This gives the protein CASSPSRNQPQHF. This rearrangement joins TRBV4-2 to TRBJ1-5; no definite D call. This CDR3 is 13 amino acids long. Germline CDR1 and CDR2: LGHNA and YNFKEQ. V shed 4 bases and J shed 2 bases, with 6 bases lying between them.

The J gene is TRBJ2-7, the V gene TRBV5-1; 14 positions agree with TRBD2. In germline, CDR1 is SGHRS, CDR2 YFSETQ. The J segment lost 2 bases and the V segment lost 4 bases, leaving 2 bases of the junction unmatched. CDR3 length: 15 residues. CDR3 amino acids: CASSPTSGGAYEQYF. In nucleotides, the CDR3 is TGCGCCAGCAGCCCGACTAGCGGGGGGGCCTACGAGCAGTACTTC.

The chain uses TRBV6-2 or TRBV6-3 and TRBJ2-3, with 12 bases fitting TRBD1. CDR1 is MNHEY, CDR2 SVGEGT, per germline. With V trimmed by 6 bases and J by 4 bases, 8 bases remained unmatched. The CDR3 runs 16 residues. As DNA, the CDR3 is TGTGCCAGCAGCTTCAAGGGACAGGGGGCGGCAGATACGCAGTATTTT. Protein sequence: CASSFKGQGAADTQYF.

This clone has just one count. The chain uses TRBV28 and TRBJ1-5, with TRBD1 identical over 8 bases. Germline CDR1 reads MDHEN; CDR2 reads SYDVKM. This CDR3 has 15 residues. After removal of 5 bases from V and 2 bases from J, the junction contained 5 bases not matched to a gene. The CDR3 loop reads CASSKQGAGNQPQHF. For the CDR3, the DNA is TGTGCCAGCAGTAAGCAGGGGGCGGGCAATCAGCCCCAGCATTTT.

The chain links TRBV3-1 (or the pseudogene TRBV3-2) to TRBJ1-6; D is perhaps TRBD1 (5 bases). Trimming took off 1 base at V and 11 bases at J, with 6 bases between the two ends. Germline CDR1 and CDR2: LGHDT and YNNKEL (reference sequence). The CDR3 runs to 12 residues. The CDR3 bases are TGTGCCAGCAGCCAAGGACAGCCACCCCTCCACTTT. Its protein product is CASSQGQPPLHF.

The chain recombines TRBV2 with TRBJ1-2; D is ambiguous. Germline assignment: CDR1 SNHLY and CDR2 FYNNEI. CDR3 length: 14 residues. Trimming left V 11 bases short and J 3 bases short, with 19 bases between. As DNA, the CDR3 is TGTGCCGGAAAAGCGTCCCGGTCGGACTATGGCTACACCTTC. This encodes CAGKASRSDYGYTF. Combining the CDR3 with reference TRBV2 and TRBJ1-2 gives the whole variable domain EPEVTQTPSHQVTQMGQEVILRCVPISNHLYFYWYRQILGQKVEFLVSFYNNEISEKSEIFDDQFSVERPDGSNFTLKIRSTKLEDSAMYFCAGKASRSDYGYTFGSGTRLTVV.

The chain's CDR3 is CASSLLSGELAGNTIYF. The CDR3 nucleotides are TGTGCCAGCAGCTTACTCTCCGGGGAGTTGGCTGGAAACACCATATATTTT. The chain links TRBV7-2 to TRBJ1-3; D uncertain. Germline lookup yields CDR1 SGHTA and CDR2 FQGNSA. V lost 2 bases, J lost 2 bases, and 16 bases lay in between. The CDR3 has 17 residues.

This clone was counted only a few times. One junction end disagrees with the germline gene, perhaps due to a read error. This sequence joins TRBV7-7 and TRBJ2-7; TRBD1 matches at 8 bases. In germline, CDR1 is SSHAT, CDR2 FNYEAQ (reference sequence). The CDR3 has 13 residues. DNA of the CDR3: TGTGCTAGCAGTTCCGACAGGGGCTCCGAGCAGTACTTC. It codes for CASSSDRGSEQYF.

V usage is TRBV15 and J usage is TRBJ2-1, with TRBD2 matching 9 bases. J lost 0 bases, V lost 3 bases, and 3 bases had no gene match. The CDR3 is made up of 16 amino acids. Germline V CDR1 and CDR2: LNHNV, YYDKDF (reference sequence). The CDR3 here is CATSRGSGGSYNEQFF. The CDR3 DNA sequence: TGTGCCACCAGCAGGGGTAGCGGGGGCTCCTACAATGAGCAGTTCTTC.

The rearrangement uses TRBV12-3 or TRBV12-4 and TRBJ1-2, with 8 nucleotides matching TRBD1. The J segment lost 7 bases and the V segment lost 2 bases, leaving 3 bases of the junction unmatched. This CDR3 region has 13 residues. CDR3 sequence (DNA): TGTGCCAGCAGTTTAAGACAGGGGAGTGGCTACACCTTC. Translated: CASSLRQGSGYTF.

This chain connects TRBV19 to TRBJ2-2; possibly TRBD2 for D (5 bases). V was pared by 3 bases and J by 4 bases, with 9 bases between. The CDR3 consists of 14 residues. CDR1 is LNHDA, CDR2 SQIVND, per germline (reference sequence). The CDR3 DNA sequence: TGTGCCAGTAGTATTAGGGAGAGCACCGGGGAGCTGTTTTTT. This sequence encodes CASSIRESTGELFF.

This clone was detected only a few times. The chain has TRBV19 and TRBJ1-5; D ambiguous. V gave up 5 bases and J gave up 4 bases, with 21 bases separating them. Per germline, CDR1 LNHDA and CDR2 SQIVND (reference sequence). CDR3 length: 17 residues. The CDR3 here is CASSPRLGLPGNQPQHF. CDR3 bases: TGTGCCAGTAGTCCCCGCCTGGGCCTCCCGGGAAATCAGCCCCAGCATTTT.

V gene TRBV24-1 combines with J gene TRBJ1-4; TRBD1 matches at 9 bases. Germline V gene sequence: CDR1 KGHDR, CDR2 SFDVKD. The CDR3 sequence is 15 residues long. With V trimmed by 4 bases and J by 5 bases, 4 bases remained unmatched. The CDR3 loop reads CATSDPGQGNEKLFF. CDR3 DNA: TGTGCCACCAGTGACCCGGGACAGGGCAATGAAAAACTGTTTTTT.

This chain's CDR3 is CASRVAGTANEKLFF. The DNA for the CDR3 is TGTGCCAGTAGAGTGGCAGGGACAGCTAATGAAAAACTGTTTTTT. This chain links TRBV19 with TRBJ1-4; 7 bases align to TRBD1. The CDR3 covers 15 residues. V trimming: 6 bases; J trimming: 3 bases; junction bases outside the gene matches: 7. Germline CDR1 is LNHDA and CDR2 is SQIVND (reference sequence). The full variable domain, its missing parts supplied by reference TRBV19 and TRBJ1-4, is DGGITQSPKYLFRKEGQNVTLSCEQNLNHDAMYWYRQDPGQGLRLIYYSQIVNDFQKGDIAEGYSVSREKKESFPLTVTSAQKNPTAFYLCASRVAGTANEKLFFGSGTQLSVL.

This clone was recorded only once. The V and J genes are TRBV7-2 and TRBJ2-1; TRBD1 might be the D (5 bases). CDR1 SGHTA and CDR2 FQGNSA come from the germline V gene. Trimming left V 3 bases short and J 4 bases short, with 10 bases between. This CDR3 spans 14 amino acids. The CDR3 DNA reads as TGTGCCAGCAGCTTGACAGCTGGATACAATGAGCAGTTCTTC. It encodes CASSLTAGYNEQFF.